These 27 T cell receptor beta chains came from one sample sequenced in a study of blood T cell repertoires in COVID-19. Method: immunoSEQ multiplex PCR; TCRdb's copy keeps in-frame clones and lacks some. The table has around 700,000 clones, about 90% seen once; the top ten hold roughly 0.25%. The sample comprised peripheral blood. The receptors come from a woman between 18 and 29 years old with acute or convalescent COVID-19.

The J gene is TRBJ1-5, the V gene TRBV7-8; D is possibly TRBD1 (5 bases). V lost 1 base and J 0 bases, leaving 16 bases between the germline ends. CDR1 is SGHVS, CDR2 FQNEAQ, per germline. This CDR3 is built from 18 residues. CDR3 sequence reads: CASSLEVRESYSNQPQHF. The CDR3 nucleotides read TGTGCCAGCAGCTTAGAGGTCAGGGAATCATATAGCAATCAGCCCCAGCATTTT.

The chain is built from TRBV12-5 and TRBJ2-1, with D possibly matching TRBD1 (6 bases). CDR3 length equals 14 residues. Germline V gene lookup returns CDR1 LGHNT and CDR2 FRNRAP. Between the trimmed V and J ends, which lost 1 base and 9 bases, there was a span of 13 bases. CDR3 sequence: CASGLGTGHSEQFF. The CDR3 DNA follows: TGTGCTAGTGGTTTGGGTACAGGGCATTCTGAGCAGTTCTTC.

The gene calls are TRBV19 and TRBJ1-1; the D is unclear. The CDR3 loop spans 13 amino acids. V dropped 5 bases and J dropped 1 base, with 8 bases sitting between them. CDR1 and CDR2 from the germline V gene are LNHDA and SQIVND (reference sequence). The chain's CDR3 is CASSLRQNTEAFF. In DNA, the CDR3 is TGTGCCAGTAGTTTGAGACAGAACACTGAAGCTTTCTTT.

The genes are TRBV2 and TRBJ1-1; tentatively, D is TRBD1 (6 bases). Trimming shortened V by 6 bases and J by 13 bases, and 12 bases separated the two germline ends. The CDR3 totals 10 residues. Germline CDR1 reads SNHLY; CDR2 reads FYNNEI. CDR3 coding DNA: TGTGCCAGCAGGGGGGGGGCAATTTTCTTT. It specifies CASRGGAIFF.

In the case of this clone: Other DNA sequences from this sample encode an identical CDR3 as well. In DNA form, the CDR3 reads TGTGCCAGCAGCCCAGGACTAGCGGGGATCAATGAGCAGTTCTTC. It encodes CASSPGLAGINEQFF. The chain links TRBV3-1 (or the pseudogene TRBV3-2) to TRBJ2-1; TRBD2 matches at 12 bases. The CDR3 runs to 15 residues. Germline CDR1 is LGHDT and CDR2 is YNNKEL (reference sequence). V was clipped by 4 bases and J by 6 bases; unmatched bases: 4.

The rearrangement links TRBV21-1 to TRBJ1-1; TRBD1, the D gene given by the table, was not confirmed from the DNA. TRBV21-1 is a pseudogene locus. The CDR3 has 14 amino acids. In nucleotides, the CDR3 is TGTGCCAGCAGTCCCGGGACAGGGTGTACTGAAGCTTTCTTT. Translation: CASSPGTGCTEAFF.

The rearrangement uses TRBV28 and TRBJ1-2, with TRBD1 matching over 8 bases. Germline CDR1 and CDR2: MDHEN and SYDVKM. The junction had 2 bases not matched to a gene; V was cut back by 0 bases and J by 5 bases. The CDR3 totals 14 residues. The CDR3 reads CASSLWGQEYGYTF. CDR3 DNA: TGTGCCAGCAGTTTATGGGGACAGGAGTATGGCTACACCTTC.

The CDR3 DNA reads TGTGCCAGCAGCTTAGGCAGCGAGAACACTGAAGCTTTCTTT. It yields the protein CASSLGSENTEAFF. This rearrangement joins TRBV13 to TRBJ1-1; D is unclear. Germline V gene data show CDR1 as PRHDT and CDR2 as FYEKMQ (reference sequence). V was clipped by 0 bases and J by 1 base, with 6 bases between them. The CDR3 loop spans 14 amino acids.

This rearrangement joins TRBV6-4 to TRBJ2-2, with D possibly TRBD1 on 5 matching bases. Germline V gene data show CDR1 as MRHNA and CDR2 as SNTAGT. V lost 2 bases to trimming and J lost 6 bases, with 22 bases between them. CDR3 size: 18 residues. CDR3 region: CASSDPGWQGSWPGELFF. Written as DNA, the CDR3 is TGTGCCAGCAGTGACCCCGGTTGGCAGGGCAGTTGGCCCGGGGAGCTGTTTTTT.

The V gene is TRBV6-5, the J gene TRBJ2-4, with 14 bases identical to TRBD2. The junction had 6 bases not matched to a gene; V was cut back by 6 bases and J by 8 bases. CDR1 and CDR2 from the germline V gene are MNHEY and SVGAGI. The CDR3 totals 15 residues. CDR3 sequence reads: CASRTSGGAVYIQYF. CDR3 in DNA: TGTGCCAGCAGGACTAGCGGGGGGGCCGTATACATTCAGTACTTC.

The chain couples TRBV5-1 to TRBJ2-5; 9 bases map to TRBD1. CDR3 size: 15 residues. The germline CDR1 and CDR2 sequences are SGHRS and YFSETQ. The V and J ends lost 4 bases and 5 bases, in that order; junction bases with no gene match: 9. The CDR3 region has the DNA TGCGCCAGCAGCCTACAGGGGGCTGGGAGGGAGACCCAGTACTTC. The encoded protein is CASSLQGAGRETQYF.

The CDR3 spells CATRVGQFYGYTF. CDR3 DNA sequence: TGTGCCACCAGGGTGGGGCAATTCTATGGCTACACCTTC. The rearrangement joins TRBV24-1 to TRBJ1-2, with D possibly TRBD1 on 5 matching bases. The CDR3 runs 13 residues. The V end lost 7 bases, the J end lost 4 bases, and 12 bases lay between the germline ends. Per the germline V gene, CDR1 is KGHDR and CDR2 is SFDVKD.

The V gene is TRBV30, the J gene TRBJ1-2, with D maybe TRBD1 (6 bases). CDR3 size: 16 residues. Germline CDR1 and CDR2: GTSNPN and SVGIG (reference sequence). V lost 4 bases and J lost 1, with 19 bases in between. CDR3 nucleotide sequence: TGTGCCTGGACAGGGGCAGCCCAAGCCTTTAACTATGGCTACACCTTC. Translating gives CAWTGAAQAFNYGYTF.

The chain links TRBV4-3 to TRBJ1-2; 10 bases map to TRBD1. The V gene's germline CDR1 is LGHNA and CDR2 YSLEER. This CDR3 contains 16 residues. The J segment lost 0 bases and the V segment lost 0 bases, leaving 1 base of the junction unmatched. The CDR3 reads CASSQDGTGANYGYTF. CDR3 coding DNA: TGCGCCAGCAGCCAAGATGGGACAGGGGCTAACTATGGCTACACCTTC.

This clone was recorded once. The gene calls are TRBV7-8 and TRBJ2-1; the match to TRBD1 covers 11 bases. The CDR3 consists of 16 residues. Germline assignment: CDR1 SGHVS and CDR2 FQNEAQ. Trimming at V came to 7 bases and at J to 3 bases, leaving 8 bases not matched to a gene. The CDR3 region has the DNA TGTGCCAGCACCACGGGACAGGGGGTGCTCTACAATGAGCAGTTCTTC. Translated: CASTTGQGVLYNEQFF. The full variable domain, with the rest looked up from reference TRBV7-8 and TRBJ2-1, is GAGVSQSPRYKVAKRGQDVALRCDPISGHVSLFWYQQALGQGPEFLTYFQNEAQLDKSGLPSDRFFAERPEGSVSTLKIQRTQQEDSAVYLCASTTGQGVLYNEQFFGPGTRLTVL.

The V call is TRBV7-2, the J call TRBJ2-7; perhaps TRBD1 as D (5 bases). The CDR3 consists of 13 residues. Trimming left V 0 bases short and J 3 bases short, with 6 bases between. Germline CDR1 is SGHTA and CDR2 is FQGNSA. The CDR3, as DNA: TGTGCCAGCAGCTTAGCCAGGGACTACGAGCAGTACTTC. Protein sequence: CASSLARDYEQYF. Using reference TRBV7-2 and TRBJ2-7 for the parts outside the CDR3, the full variable domain is GAGVSQSPSNKVTEKGKDVELRCDPISGHTALYWYRQSLGQGLEFLIYFQGNSAPDKSGLPSDRFSAERTGGSVSTLTIQRTQQEDSAVYLCASSLARDYEQYFGPGTRLTVT.

J is TRBJ2-3 and V is TRBV18; D uncertain. V was pared by 3 bases and J by 3 bases, with 7 bases between. This CDR3 has 13 residues. Germline CDR1 is KGHSH and CDR2 is LQKENI. Written as DNA, the CDR3 is TGTGCCAGCTCACCGTTAGTAACAGATACGCAGTATTTT. Translating gives CASSPLVTDTQYF.

The J gene is TRBJ2-1, the V gene TRBV5-1; 10 bases map to TRBD1. Trimming took 6 bases from V and 6 from J; bases not matched to a gene: 9. Germline V CDR1 and CDR2: SGHRS, YFSETQ. CDR3 length: 15 residues. CDR3 loop: CASTDQGQGFNEQFF. CDR3 nucleotides: TGCGCCAGCACCGACCAGGGACAGGGGTTCAATGAGCAGTTCTTC.

The J gene is TRBJ1-2, the V gene TRBV29-1; TRBD1 is a possible D gene (6 bases). V was clipped by 0 bases and J by 7 bases, with 24 bases between them. From germline, CDR1 is SQVTM and CDR2 ANQGSEA. The length of the CDR3 is 17 residues. Here the CDR3 DNA reads TGCAGCGTTGAAGACCGCAGGGGCAAGGGACGAGTTGGTGGCTACACCTTC. This translates into CSVEDRRGKGRVGGYTF.

The genes are TRBV2 and TRBJ1-1; D uncertain. Germline V lookup: CDR1 SNHLY, CDR2 FYNNEI. This CDR3 has 11 amino acids. Trimming stripped 6 bases from V and 11 bases from J, with 13 bases between. CDR3 residues: CASRQGLGAFF. The DNA for the CDR3 is TGTGCCAGCAGACAAGGACTTGGGGCTTTCTTT.

The rearrangement joins TRBV19 to TRBJ2-7; D might be TRBD1 (6 bases). The CDR3 has 15 amino acids. The germline V and J ends were trimmed by 2 bases and 2 bases, with 13 bases remaining between them. CDR1 is LNHDA, CDR2 SQIVND, per germline (reference sequence). CDR3 bases: TGTGCCAGTAGTATACCCGGGACAAATACCTACGAGCAGTACTTC. It codes for CASSIPGTNTYEQYF.

The chain uses TRBV5-3 and TRBJ1-5, with 8 bases lining up with TRBD1. TRBV5-3 is classed as an ORF, of uncertain function. CDR3 length equals 20 residues. V shed 4 bases and J 0 bases; nucleotides not matched to a gene: 18. In nucleotides, the CDR3 is TGTGCCAGAAGCATTTGGAGTGGGACAGGAGAACGTCATAGCAATCAGCCCCAGCATTTT. Protein product: CARSIWSGTGERHSNQPQHF.

This clone was recorded a few times. The chain links TRBV12-5 to TRBJ1-4; 7 bases agree with TRBD1. Losses at the gene ends were 0 bases for V and 4 bases for J; bases not matched to a gene: 23. CDR3 size: 22 residues. Germline-derived CDR1 and CDR2 are LGHNT and FRNRAP. The CDR3 sequence: CASGLVIWGKGGGSSHNEKLFF. CDR3 nucleotide sequence: TGTGCTAGTGGTTTGGTAATATGGGGGAAAGGGGGCGGATCGTCTCATAATGAAAAACTGTTTTTT.

The chain couples TRBV5-6 to TRBJ2-7; TRBD2 aligns across 9 bases. Germline trimming cut 5 bases from V and 5 bases from J; bases unmatched to any gene: 17. The CDR3 consists of 17 residues. Germline V gives CDR1 SGHDT, CDR2 YYEEEE. The CDR3 here is CASSRLGVRTSEDEQYF. In DNA, the CDR3 is TGTGCCAGCAGTCGATTGGGGGTCCGGACTAGCGAGGACGAGCAGTACTTC. The full variable domain, rest sourced from reference TRBV5-6 and TRBJ2-7, is DAGVTQSPTHLIKTRGQQVTLRCSPKSGHDTVSWYQQALGQGPQFIFQYYEEEERQRGNFPDRFSGHQFPNYSSELNVNALLLGDSALYLCASSRLGVRTSEDEQYFGPGTRLTVT.

This sequence joins TRBV24-1 and TRBJ1-4; no clear D gene. V gave up 4 bases and J gave up 4 bases, with 12 bases separating them. The CDR3 sequence is 15 residues long. CDR1 and CDR2 from the germline V gene are KGHDR and SFDVKD. The chain's CDR3 is CATSDPTEGNEKLFF. CDR3 DNA sequence: TGTGCCACCAGTGACCCGACGGAGGGTAATGAAAAACTGTTTTTT.

This clone occurred a few times. The chain joins TRBV27 to TRBJ1-2; D gene unclear. Trimming took 0 bases from V and 2 from J, leaving 13 bases between them. The germline gives CDR1 MNHEY, CDR2 SMNVEV (reference sequence). The CDR3 sequence is 16 residues long. This CDR3 reads CASSLSFWGGNYGYTF. Here the CDR3 DNA reads TGTGCCAGCAGTTTATCGTTCTGGGGAGGAAACTATGGCTACACCTTC.

The chain carries TRBV28 and TRBJ1-1; D is unresolved. Looked up from germline, CDR1 is MDHEN and CDR2 is SYDVKM. The V gene lost 5 bases and the J gene lost 8 bases, with 15 bases spanning the gap. This CDR3 has 13 amino acids. The CDR3 loop reads CASSADWGTEAFF. The CDR3 nucleotides read TGTGCCAGCAGTGCGGACTGGGGAACCGAAGCTTTCTTT.